One sample yielded the 16 T cell receptor beta chains listed below, sequenced in a study of resident and recirculating memory T cells in vitiligo. Profiled with immunoSEQ multiplex PCR; TCRdb holds only in-frame clones, not every one. The sample includes about 42,000 clones, about nine tenths of them seen just once. Sequenced: blood. These receptors were taken from a male donor with vitiligo.

This rearrangement joins TRBV29-1 to TRBJ2-7, with D tentatively TRBD1 (5 bases). Germline V gene lookup returns CDR1 SQVTM and CDR2 ANQGSEA. V lost 5 bases to trimming and J lost 5 bases, with 13 bases between them. The CDR3 spans 12 residues. CDR3 bases: TGCAGCGTTCATAACGCAGGGAACGAGCAGTACTTC. The encoded protein is CSVHNAGNEQYF.

This clone was observed a single time. The CDR3: CASSKVRLSSPSSYNEQFF. The CDR3 DNA reads as TGTGCCAGCAGCAAAGTGCGGCTAAGCTCACCTAGCTCCTACAATGAGCAGTTCTTC. The chain links TRBV21-1 to TRBJ2-1; whether TRBD2, the table's D call, matches the DNA was not checked. TRBV21-1 is an annotated pseudogene. This CDR3 comprises 19 residues.

The genes are TRBV5-1 and TRBJ1-1; the match to TRBD1 covers 7 bases. There are 14 residues in the CDR3. Germline values: CDR1 SGHRS, CDR2 YFSETQ. With V trimmed by 5 bases and J by 1 base, 5 bases remained unmatched. Written as DNA, the CDR3 is TGCGCCAGCAGTCGAGGGACAGCGAACACTGAAGCTTTCTTT. Encoded protein: CASSRGTANTEAFF.

This rearrangement joins TRBV19 to TRBJ1-5; D uncertain. The CDR3 sequence is 16 residues long. The ends were cut back, 8 bases at V and 7 bases at J, with 24 bases in the middle. Looked up from germline, CDR1 is LNHDA and CDR2 is SQIVND (reference sequence). The CDR3 DNA reads as TGTGCCAGTGAAATCCGATTGATGGGGTCGGGGCAGCCCCAGCATTTT. Encoded protein: CASEIRLMGSGQPQHF.

CDR3 nucleotides: TGCGCCAGCAGCTTGCCGGGGGAAGAGACCCAGTACTTC. This sequence encodes CASSLPGEETQYF. The V and J genes are TRBV5-1 and TRBJ2-5, with a weak D call TRBD2 (6 bases). The CDR3 runs 13 residues. Trimming removed 1 base from V and 3 bases from J, with 7 bases in between. Germline V gene lookup returns CDR1 SGHRS and CDR2 YFSETQ.

The chain combines TRBV6-1 with TRBJ2-3; 10 nucleotides align to TRBD1. With 8 bases clipped from V and 4 bases from J, the junction kept 6 bases outside the gene matches. The CDR3 has 14 amino acids. Germline CDR1 is MNHNS and CDR2 is SASEGT. CDR3: CASSGGQGADTQYF. The CDR3 region has the DNA TGTGCCAGCTCTGGCGGACAGGGGGCAGATACGCAGTATTTT.

The chain has TRBV10-3 and TRBJ2-6; no reliable D call. The CDR3 spans 12 residues. The germline V gene encodes CDR1 ENHRY and CDR2 SYGVKD. V lost 11 bases, J lost 0 bases, and 5 bases lay in between. CDR3 residues: CAFLSGANVLTF. The CDR3 coding sequence is TGTGCCTTTCTCTCTGGGGCCAACGTCCTGACTTTC.

The V call is TRBV9, the J call TRBJ2-1, with 13 bases fitting TRBD2. The length of the CDR3 is 16 residues. The V and J ends lost 4 bases and 6 bases, in that order; junction bases with no gene match: 7. Germline CDR1 SGDLS, CDR2 YYNGEE. CDR3 nucleotides: TGTGCCAGCAGCTTTAGGACTAGCGGGGGTACCAATGAGCAGTTCTTC. Its protein is CASSFRTSGGTNEQFF.

The gene calls are TRBV27 and TRBJ2-5; D is undetermined. Trimming removed 5 bases from V and 5 bases from J, with 21 bases in between. The CDR3 length is 16 residues. Per germline, CDR1 MNHEY and CDR2 SMNVEV (reference sequence). CDR3 protein: CASSEVWAPIPETQYF. In nucleotides, the CDR3 is TGTGCCAGCAGTGAAGTCTGGGCCCCAATCCCTGAGACCCAGTACTTC.

As for this clone: At one boundary the junction diverges from the germline segment, which might be a read error. The chain is built from TRBV7-7 and TRBJ1-1; D is perhaps TRBD1 (6 bases). This CDR3 comprises 14 residues. In germline, CDR1 is SSHAT, CDR2 FNYEAQ (reference sequence). This CDR3 is CASRPWGQGTEAFF. The DNA for the CDR3 is TGTGCTAGCAGGCCATGGGGGCAGGGGACTGAAGCTTTCTTT.

The V gene is TRBV5-1, the J gene TRBJ1-1; weak D call: TRBD1 (6 bases). Trimming removed 5 bases at V and 1 base at J, with 6 bases between. This CDR3 is 12 amino acids long. CDR1 SGHRS and CDR2 YFSETQ come from the germline V gene. CDR3 DNA: TGCGCCAGCAGGACAGGGAACACTGAAGCTTTCTTT. Its protein is CASRTGNTEAFF. The variable domain in full, with the rest retrieved from reference TRBV5-1 and TRBJ1-1, is KAGVTQTPRYLIKTRGQQVTLSCSPISGHRSVSWYQQTPGQGLQFLFEYFSETQRNKGNFPGRFSGRQFSNSRSEMNVSTLELGDSALYLCASRTGNTEAFFGQGTRLTVV.

The CDR3 sequence: CASSQDLKGFDGYTF. Here the CDR3 DNA reads TGCGCCAGCAGCCAAGACCTTAAGGGGTTCGATGGCTACACCTTC. This sequence joins TRBV4-3 and TRBJ1-2; a possible D gene is TRBD1 (5 bases). The CDR3 sequence is 15 residues long. CDR1 is LGHNA, CDR2 YSLEER, per germline. The V end lost 0 bases, the J end lost 6 bases, and 14 bases lay between the germline ends.

J is TRBJ2-7 and V is TRBV4-2; the D gene is possibly TRBD1 (6 bases). The CDR3 has 15 residues. Germline CDR1 reads LGHNA; CDR2 reads YNFKEQ. V was pared by 3 bases and J by 5 bases, with 17 bases between. The CDR3 reads CASSHGEQGNHEQYF. The CDR3 coding sequence is TGTGCCAGCAGCCATGGGGAACAGGGTAACCACGAGCAGTACTTC.

This clone was seen a handful of times. V and J are TRBV27 and TRBJ1-5; D is uncertain. Trimming took 2 bases from V and 6 from J, leaving 8 bases between them. Germline V gene lookup returns CDR1 MNHEY and CDR2 SMNVEV (reference sequence). The CDR3 spans 13 residues. CDR3: CASSLRRGQPQHF. The CDR3 region has the DNA TGTGCCAGCAGTTTACGTCGGGGTCAGCCCCAGCATTTT.

This chain joins TRBV5-1 and TRBJ2-3; 8 nucleotides match TRBD1. The CDR3 extends over 13 amino acids. CDR1 and CDR2 (germline): SGHRS, YFSETQ. Trimming cost V 7 bases and J 5 bases; bases outside gene matches: 6. The CDR3 sequence is CASYRGDLDTQYF. CDR3 DNA: TGCGCCAGCTACAGGGGGGACCTAGATACGCAGTATTTT.

The chain has TRBV6-5 and TRBJ2-7; 7 bases agree with TRBD2. Germline V lookup: CDR1 MNHEY, CDR2 SVGAGI. This CDR3 is 15 amino acids long. Germline trimming cut 0 bases from V and 6 bases from J; bases unmatched to any gene: 8. The CDR3 DNA is TGTGCCAGCAGTTACTCCGGGACTAACCGCGGCGAGCAGTACTTC. It is translated as CASSYSGTNRGEQYF.